A selection of T cell receptor beta chains follows, all from one sample in a study of T cell responses to AZD1222 COVID-19 vaccine. Measured with immunoSEQ multiplex PCR; TCRdb has only the in-frame clones, and not every one. The sample holds fewer than 200,000 clones, 80% to 95% seen once. Specimen: peripheral blood, collected 28 days after the second AZD1222 dose. The receptors shown here come from an adult who received the AZD1222 COVID-19 vaccine. CDR3s include the opening cysteine and the closing phenylalanine or tryptophan. The D gene is left open where the match is weak. The size entry is marked missing in some rows and otherwise reads once, few, many or a size class.

v_gene: TRBV9
d_gene: TRBD2
abundance: .
j_gene: TRBJ2-5
CDR3nt: TGTGCCAGCAGCACTGGTTCTAGCGGCCTAAAAGAGACCCAGTACTTC
CDR3aa: CASSTGSSGLKETQYF

v_gene: TRBV15
d_gene: .
abundance: few
j_gene: TRBJ1-1
CDR3nt: TGTGCCACCAGCAGAGATGGGCCCGCTGAAGCTTTCTTT
CDR3aa: CATSRDGPAEAFF

v_gene: TRBV14
d_gene: .
abundance: .
j_gene: TRBJ2-1
CDR3nt: TGTGCCAGCAGCCAACGCTCAGTCTACAATGAGCAGTTCTTC
CDR3aa: CASSQRSVYNEQFF

v_gene: TRBV19
d_gene: .
abundance: .
j_gene: TRBJ1-1
CDR3nt: TGTGCCAGTAGTATAGCCAGGCGGACTGAAGCTTTCTTT
CDR3aa: CASSIARRTEAFF

v_gene: TRBV5-8
d_gene: .
abundance: .
j_gene: TRBJ2-7
CDR3nt: TGTGCCAGCAGCTTGAACGGTCAGGCCTGGAACGAGCAGTACTTC
CDR3aa: CASSLNGQAWNEQYF

v_gene: TRBV5-4
d_gene: .
abundance: .
j_gene: TRBJ2-2
CDR3nt: TGTGCCAGCACGGGATGGCCCAACACCGGGGAGCTGTTTTTT
CDR3aa: CASTGWPNTGELFF

v_gene: TRBV3-1/TRBV3-2
d_gene: .
abundance: .
j_gene: TRBJ2-7
CDR3nt: TGTGCCAGCAGCCCCTCGGGGCCGGCCTGCTACGAGCAGTACTTC
CDR3aa: CASSPSGPACYEQYF

v_gene: TRBV5-1
d_gene: TRBD2
abundance: .
j_gene: TRBJ2-1
CDR3nt: TGCGCCAGCAGCACCGGACTAGCGGGCACCTACAATGAGCAGTTCTTC
CDR3aa: CASSTGLAGTYNEQFF

v_gene: TRBV6-5
d_gene: TRBD1
abundance: .
j_gene: TRBJ2-7
CDR3nt: TGTGCCAGCAGTTACTCCGGACAGGGGGCCTACGAGCAGTACTTC
CDR3aa: CASSYSGQGAYEQYF

v_gene: TRBV12-3/TRBV12-4
d_gene: .
abundance: .
j_gene: TRBJ2-2
CDR3nt: TGTGCCACCCTTCCGAACACCGGGGAGCTGTTTTTT
CDR3aa: CATLPNTGELFF

v_gene: TRBV3-1/TRBV3-2
d_gene: TRBD1
abundance: .
j_gene: TRBJ2-3
CDR3nt: TGTGCCAGCAGCCATGGGACAGGGGGGGGTTATTTT
CDR3aa: CASSHGTGGGYF

v_gene: TRBV7-9
d_gene: .
abundance: .
j_gene: TRBJ1-1
CDR3nt: TGTGCCAGCAGCTCACCGACTACGGACAGCATGAACACTGAAGCTTTCTTT
CDR3aa: CASSSPTTDSMNTEAFF

v_gene: TRBV3-1/TRBV3-2
d_gene: TRBD2
abundance: .
j_gene: TRBJ2-7
CDR3nt: TGTGCCAGCAGCCCTCACCTAGCGGCTCTCTCCTACGAGCAGTACTTC
CDR3aa: CASSPHLAALSYEQYF

v_gene: TRBV11-3
d_gene: TRBD2
abundance: .
j_gene: TRBJ2-2
CDR3nt: TGTGCCAGCAGCCCAAGCGGGGGGGCCACCGGGGAGCTGTTTTTT
CDR3aa: CASSPSGGATGELFF

v_gene: TRBV10-2
d_gene: .
abundance: .
j_gene: TRBJ1-6
CDR3nt: TGCGCCAGCAGTGAAAGGCAGGGTTCTTCACCCCTCCACTTT
CDR3aa: CASSERQGSSPLHF

v_gene: TRBV7-9
d_gene: TRBD1
abundance: .
j_gene: TRBJ2-7
CDR3nt: TGTGCCAGCAGCTCCTCACCGGGACAGGTTGTCTACGAGCAGTACTTC
CDR3aa: CASSSSPGQVVYEQYF

v_gene: TRBV7-2
d_gene: TRBD1
abundance: .
j_gene: TRBJ1-6
CDR3nt: TGTGCCAGCAGAAAAGAGGGGGCCGGGGCACCCCTCCACTTT
CDR3aa: CASRKEGAGAPLHF

v_gene: TRBV7-9
d_gene: .
abundance: .
j_gene: TRBJ2-7
CDR3nt: TGTGCCAGCAGAGCCTTCGCCACCTCCTACGAGCAGTACTTC
CDR3aa: CASRAFATSYEQYF

v_gene: TRBV27
d_gene: TRBD2
abundance: .
j_gene: TRBJ2-7
CDR3nt: TGTGCCAGCAGCCGGAGCGGGGGGCCCTACGAGCAGTACTTC
CDR3aa: CASSRSGGPYEQYF

v_gene: TRBV4-1
d_gene: .
abundance: .
j_gene: TRBJ2-3
CDR3nt: TGCGCCAGCAGCCGAGTACCCCAGACCGACGGTACAGATACGCAGTATTTT
CDR3aa: CASSRVPQTDGTDTQYF

v_gene: TRBV30
d_gene: .
abundance: once
j_gene: TRBJ1-5
CDR3nt: TGTGCCTGGAGTGCGACGGCAGCTAATCAGCCCCAGCATTTT
CDR3aa: CAWSATAANQPQHF

v_gene: TRBV25-1
d_gene: .
abundance: .
j_gene: TRBJ1-1
CDR3nt: TGTGCCAGCAGTGGGGCACTCACTGAAGCTTTCTTT
CDR3aa: CASSGALTEAFF